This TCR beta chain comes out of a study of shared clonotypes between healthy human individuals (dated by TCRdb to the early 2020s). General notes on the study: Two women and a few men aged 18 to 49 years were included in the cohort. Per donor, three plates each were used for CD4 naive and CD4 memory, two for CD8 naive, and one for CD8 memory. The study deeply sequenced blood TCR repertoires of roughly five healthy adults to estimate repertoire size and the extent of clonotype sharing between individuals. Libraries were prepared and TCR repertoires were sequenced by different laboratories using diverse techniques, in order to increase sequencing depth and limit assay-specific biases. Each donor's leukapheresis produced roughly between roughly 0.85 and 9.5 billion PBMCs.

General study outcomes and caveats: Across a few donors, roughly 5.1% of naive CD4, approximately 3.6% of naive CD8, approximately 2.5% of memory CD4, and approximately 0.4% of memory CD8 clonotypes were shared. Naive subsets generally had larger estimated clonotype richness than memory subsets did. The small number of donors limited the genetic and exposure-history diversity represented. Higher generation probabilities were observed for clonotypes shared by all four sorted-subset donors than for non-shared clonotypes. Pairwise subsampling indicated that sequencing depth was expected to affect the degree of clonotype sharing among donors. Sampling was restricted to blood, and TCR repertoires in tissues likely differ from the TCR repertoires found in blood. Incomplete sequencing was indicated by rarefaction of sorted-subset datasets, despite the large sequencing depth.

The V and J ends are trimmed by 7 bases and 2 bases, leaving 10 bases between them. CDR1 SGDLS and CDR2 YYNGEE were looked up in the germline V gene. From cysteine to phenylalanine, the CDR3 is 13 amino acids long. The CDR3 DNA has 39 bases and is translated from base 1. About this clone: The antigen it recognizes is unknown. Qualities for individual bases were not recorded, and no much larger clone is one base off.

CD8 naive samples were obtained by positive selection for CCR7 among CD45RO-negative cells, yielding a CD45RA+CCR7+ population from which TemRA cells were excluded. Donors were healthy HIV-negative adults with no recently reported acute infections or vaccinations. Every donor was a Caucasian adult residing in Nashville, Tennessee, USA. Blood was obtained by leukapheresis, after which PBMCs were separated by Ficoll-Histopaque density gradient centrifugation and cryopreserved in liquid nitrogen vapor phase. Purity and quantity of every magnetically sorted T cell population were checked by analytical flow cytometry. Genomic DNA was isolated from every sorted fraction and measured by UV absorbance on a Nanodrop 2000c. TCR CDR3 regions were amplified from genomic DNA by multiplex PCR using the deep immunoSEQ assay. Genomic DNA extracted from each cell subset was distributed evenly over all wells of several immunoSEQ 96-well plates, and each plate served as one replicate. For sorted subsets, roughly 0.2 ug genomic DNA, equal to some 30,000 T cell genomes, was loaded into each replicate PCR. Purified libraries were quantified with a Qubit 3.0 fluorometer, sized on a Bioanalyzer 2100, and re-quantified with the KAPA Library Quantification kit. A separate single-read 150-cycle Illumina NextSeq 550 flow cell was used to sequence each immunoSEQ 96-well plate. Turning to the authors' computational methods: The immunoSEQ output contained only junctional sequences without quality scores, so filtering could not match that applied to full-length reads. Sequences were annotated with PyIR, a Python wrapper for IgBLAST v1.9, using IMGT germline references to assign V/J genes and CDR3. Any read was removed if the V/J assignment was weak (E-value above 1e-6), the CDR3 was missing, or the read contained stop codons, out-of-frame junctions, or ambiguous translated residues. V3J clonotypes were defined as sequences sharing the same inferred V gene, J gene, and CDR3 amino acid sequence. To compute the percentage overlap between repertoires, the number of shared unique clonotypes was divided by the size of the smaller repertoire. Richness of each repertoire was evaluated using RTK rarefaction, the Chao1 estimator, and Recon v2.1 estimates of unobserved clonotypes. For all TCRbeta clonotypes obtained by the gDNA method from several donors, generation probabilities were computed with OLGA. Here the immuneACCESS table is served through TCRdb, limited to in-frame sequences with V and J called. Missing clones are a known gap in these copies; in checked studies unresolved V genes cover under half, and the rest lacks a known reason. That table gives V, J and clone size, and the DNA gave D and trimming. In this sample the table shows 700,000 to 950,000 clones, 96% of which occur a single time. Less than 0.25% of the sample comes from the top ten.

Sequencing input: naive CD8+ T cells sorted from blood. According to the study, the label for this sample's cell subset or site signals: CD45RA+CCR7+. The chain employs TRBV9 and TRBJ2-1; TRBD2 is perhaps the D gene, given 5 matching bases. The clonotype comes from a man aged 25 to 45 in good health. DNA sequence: TGTGCCAGCGGCCGGGAAACCTACAATGAGCAGTTCTTC. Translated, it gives CASGRETYNEQFF. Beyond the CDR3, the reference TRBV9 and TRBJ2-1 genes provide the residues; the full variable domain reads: DSGVTQTPKHLITATGQRVTLRCSPRSGDLSVYWYQQSLDQGLQFLIQYYNGEERAKGNILERFSAQQFPDLHSELNLSSLELGDSALYFCASGRETYNEQFFGPGTRLTVL.